This T cell receptor (beta chain) came from a study of cytomegalovirus exposure and HLA in healthy donors (dated by TCRdb to 2017 to 2019). For the study in its entirety: An earlier analysis of approximately 590 of the donors reported about 250 Gb of sequence data and around 120 million unique TCR beta sequences from roughly 200 million T cells. Roughly 310 gigabases of sequencing data and approximately 80 million unique TCR sequences were included in an early release covering 550 to 800 HLA-typed donors. Of the roughly 400 genotyped donors, about 84% fell in the genetic ancestry cluster associated with self-reported Caucasian donors. The study aimed to test whether cataloging public T cell receptors could reveal signatures of past pathogen exposure. The study profiled the T cell repertoires of fewer than 850 subjects by immunosequencing and related them to cytomegalovirus serostatus. In addition to the first cohort of hundreds of subjects, a separate validation cohort of 120 different subjects was used. To predict cytomegalovirus infection status, the study brought together high-throughput TCR immunosequencing, statistical association of individual TCRs with disease status, and machine learning. A later analysis re-examined previously published TCR beta repertoires from about 700 donors and added high-resolution HLA genotyping to investigate patterns of TCR occurrence. Rather than drawing on any new phenotypic data, the later analysis identified candidate immune exposures from TCR beta sequences and the way those sequences occurred across donors. In an earlier analysis of 500 to 650 of the donors, high-throughput TCR beta sequencing was used to judge whether each TCR beta V gene segment behaved as functional or pseudogenic. Alongside the repertoire data, information on donor age, sex, ethnicity and CMV serostatus was compiled. Genome-wide SNP genotypes for about 60% of the roughly 700 donors were used in a later genetic analysis, which treated that subset as a discovery cohort. All discovery cohort repertoires had been generated on a single sequencing platform. HLA typing included class I and class II loci at four-digit resolution. The number of donors typed differed by locus, with about 629-640 for A, B, C, DRB1 and DQB1, more than 500 for DQA1, some 570 for DPA1, and some 470 for DPB1. About five DR-DQ haplotypes were handled as single units for association and clustering because linkage in the cohort was strong. On average, roughly 200,000 unique TCR beta nucleotide sequences were sequenced per donor among several hundred genotyped donors of the cohort, with around 19% of those sequences being non-productive. The full study reports these points: At a false discovery rate of 0.05, a later analysis linked about 17,000 TCR beta sequences to specific HLA alleles. A group of highly shared sequence variants was considered likely to be a technical artifact of the sequencing pipeline. According to a later analysis, TCR association rates differed among HLA loci, with DRB1 alleles showing the most associated TCRs and HLA-C alleles showing the fewest. Roughly uniform sequencing depth across donors was assumed in presence/absence analyses, although this assumption may not hold. The classifier was reported to diagnose cytomegalovirus status with high specificity and sensitivity in both the original and validation cohorts. V-gene and J-gene trimming of TCR beta chains was associated with a missense DCLRE1C variant in a later genetic analysis, and the association was replicated in an independent cohort. According to a later analysis, parvovirus B19, influenza, CMV and Epstein-Barr virus appeared linked to several top co-occurrence clusters. Across donors, most TCR sequences were observed very rarely, whereas some public TCRs were present in many individuals. Because counts were too low, roughly 17 rarely observed V segments, including chromosome 9 orphons, were left out of the earlier analysis of approximately 500 of the donors. In a later analysis, most CMV-associated TCR beta chains were found to appear HLA-restricted, with HLA associations seemingly driven largely by CMV exposure. A further reported finding was that TCR beta sequences accurately predicted the HLA-A and HLA-B alleles for most subjects in the first cohort. When HLA alleles, especially DR and DQ, strongly co-occurred, TCR associations were difficult to assign to individual alleles. Because HLA typing was missing for some donors at each locus, association tests included only the typed subset. In an earlier analysis of fewer than 750 of the donors, most TCR beta V segments were observed in productive rearrangements about 87% or about 30% of the time, broadly matching IMGT annotations. Some IMGT-functional V segments, including TRBV6-2 and TRBV6-3, could not be told apart with the 87-base-pair reads, so those segments were excluded. Immune exposure information for the cohort was limited to CMV serostatus. A few of the identified cytomegalovirus-associated TCR beta chains were confirmed in vitro to be specific for cytomegalovirus antigens. Compared with the approximately 720-donor mean, donors in an Asian-associated ancestry cluster had fewer N-insertions in productive TCRs, according to a later genetic analysis. The study listed 150 to 200 TCR beta chains as associated with cytomegalovirus. The authors suggested that the approach could potentially be generalized to other disease states and immunological phenotypes. A later analysis found that HLA-associated TCR beta chains were more clonally expanded and had lower generation probabilities than equally common non-associated chains. The cohort was sequenced for TCR beta chains only, and without alpha or paired-chain data the features that could be detected were limited. Linkage disequilibrium might explain the correlated functional status among segregating V segments, but an unknown experimental factor could not be ruled out.

With respect to this clone: Its antigen has not been determined. Per-base quality was not reported, and no clone a single base away is much larger than it.

The cohort comprised approximately 700 healthy bone marrow donors. At the time of sampling, every cohort member was nominally healthy, though immune exposures that went unrecorded were likely present. The donor tested CMV seropositive, placing the donor among the 250 to 350 seropositive members of the cohort. Every donor gave a peripheral blood sample, and the peripheral blood mononuclear cells from that sample were used for TCR beta sequencing. Genomic DNA extraction from the blood cell samples was performed with the Qiagen DNeasy Blood Extraction Kit. Per the germline V gene, MNHNS is the CDR1 and SASEGT is the CDR2. The CDR3 runs 14 residues from the cysteine to the phenylalanine. The DNA shown is the 42-base CDR3, in frame from base 1. V loses 5 bases at its end and J loses 3 bases; junction bases beyond the gene matches: 5. To prepare the library, the immunoSEQ multiplex PCR assay was applied. For the multiplex PCR, a mixture combining 60 forward primers for TCR Vbeta segments and 13 reverse primers for TCR Jbeta segments was used. The CDR3 region of rearranged TCR beta genes was amplified from genomic DNA by a multiplex PCR assay. The amplified TCR beta libraries were sequenced on the Illumina HiSeq System as 87-base-pair reads. Per the source publication's procedure: A later analysis counted approximately 76 million unique TCR beta chains across the 666 repertoires, and some 11 million of these chains were shared by at least two donors. Raw reads were error-corrected and collapsed into unique sequences by a nearest-neighbor algorithm in which closely related sequences were merged to remove PCR and sequencing errors. CDR3 sequences were aligned to IMGT reference sequences to assign V, D and J gene segments. For a sequence to be retained, a match of at least six nucleotides to both a V gene segment and a J gene segment was required. A rearrangement was called productive if the CDR3 had no stop codons and remained in frame with V and J, and every other rearrangement was called non-productive. Following IMGT convention, CDR3 was defined as the stretch from the second conserved V-encoded cysteine up to the conserved J-encoded phenylalanine. The earlier analysis of some 600 of the donors excluded sequences that lacked an unambiguous match to a single V gene segment. In an earlier analysis of several hundred of the donors, V segments were called functional above 56.7% productive rearrangements and were called segregating when the between-donor standard deviation exceeded 5%. A statistical classification framework was developed to diagnose cytomegalovirus status using the catalog of TCR beta chain sequences. V and J gene assignment, in a later analysis, came from comparing TCR nucleotide sequences with IMGT/GENE-DB human TR gene sequences. A later analysis assigned CDR3 sequences and most-parsimonious VDJ recombination scenarios with the TCRdist pipeline. A later analysis defined each TCR beta chain by its CDR3 amino acid sequence plus V-gene family, and excluded reads lacking a unique V-gene family. A later analysis removed over 500 highly shared, low-generation-probability nucleotide sequences to deal with suspected cross-contamination and a sequencing artifact. A later analysis calculated a clonal expansion index for each public chain from normalized within-repertoire ranks of inferred template counts. A later analysis computed generation probabilities with a VDJ recombination model fitted to out-of-frame rearrangements, and checked the results against IGoR. In a later analysis, TCR-TCR, TCR-HLA and TCR-CMV co-occurrence was scored with hypergeometric tests, and a repertoire-size bias correction was applied to TCR pairs. False discovery rates were estimated in a later analysis by permuting HLA or CMV assignments 20 times. In a later analysis, co-occurring TCRs were grouped using DBSCAN, with TCRdist sequence similarity added in when clustering inside HLA-allele-positive subsets. Repertoires with fewer than 30,000 or more than 120,000 public chains, plus five repertoires with anomalous nucleotide sharing, were excluded from co-occurrence clustering. TCRdb holds this immuneACCESS table with in-frame rearrangements only. Some clones are missing; in checked studies, unresolved V genes explain under half, and the rest has no known cause. V, J and clone size are taken as reported in that table, and D and trimming were inferred from the DNA itself. For this sample there are 150,000 to 200,000 clones; approximately 83% appear just once. The ten largest clones take up about 10% of the sample.

The receptor comes from a man aged 18 to 30 in good health and CMV-seropositive. The V gene is TRBV6-1 and the J gene is TRBJ2-7; TRBD1 agrees with 9 junctional bases. The sequenced material came from PBMCs. The DNA reads as follows: TGTGCCAGCAGTAGACAGGGGGGATTCTACGAGCAGTACTTC. Its protein reads: CASSRQGGFYEQYF.